This T cell receptor beta chain was recorded in a study of T-cell memory formation after mild COVID-19. TCRdb reprocessed the 5' RACE reads via MiXCR and lists one record per CDR3 protein. The sample lists roughly 410,000 distinct CDR3 sequences; approximately 24% were seen once. Whole-study findings and limits: Clones shrinking between day 15 and 85 showed a balanced CD4/CD8 split, and those that grew later tilted toward CD4+. There was no confirmation that second-wave clones peaking on day 37 were SARS-CoV-2 specific.

A note on this clonotype: What it recognizes is unknown.

CDR3 length equals 13 residues. V was shortened by 5 bases and J by 10 bases, with 12 bases between the two germline ends. The germline V gene encodes CDR1 MRHNA and CDR2 SNTAGT. Sequences were obtained from PBMCs or a T cell subset sorted from them (not recorded which). The chain recombines TRBV6-4 with TRBJ1-6, with no clear D. The clonotype was recovered from an adult woman who had mild COVID-19 (a few samples of this study predate the infection). Cell type and time point are not known. The CDR3 protein is CASSRTVGSPLHF. The CDR3 DNA is TGTGCCAGCAGTCGCACGGTGGGATCACCCCTCCACTTT.